This T cell receptor beta chain is drawn from a study of CD8+CD57+ T cells in acquired aplastic anemia. This clonotype showed up just a few times. CDR3 and TCR beta VDJ profiling relied on genomic DNA as the template. TCRdb re-called the reads through MiXCR, storing one row per CDR3 protein. Among around 430,000 distinct CDR3 sequences listed, over 25% were seen once. Patients chosen for sequencing had shown CD8+CD57+ cell expansion by flow cytometry. Looked up from germline, CDR1 is LNHDA and CDR2 is SQIVND (reference sequence). This CDR3 has 13 amino acids. Deletions cut 3 bases from V and 8 bases from J, with 13 bases between.

The sequence derives from a human donor with aplastic anemia. The chain uses TRBV19 and TRBJ1-1, with D maybe TRBD1 (6 bases). Source material: sorted CD4+, CD8+, or CD8+CD57+ T cells (not recorded which) from PBMCs. CDR3 sequence: CASSMSGVGEAFF. The CDR3 DNA is TGTGCCAGTAGTATGTCAGGGGTTGGGGAAGCTTTCTTT.